Each of the 28 T cell receptor beta chains below was sequenced from the same sample in a study of radiation and T cells in renal cell carcinoma. Time point defined: blood 4 weeks post-SBRT, at nephrectomy. Noted treatment: 15 Gy SBRT to primary tumor, nephrectomy 4 weeks later. Method: immunoSEQ multiplex PCR; TCRdb's copy keeps in-frame clones and lacks some. The sample consists of approximately 65,000 clones, 65% to 80% of them appearing once. Here the sequenced sample was blood, taken from a patient whose treatment included radiotherapy and nephrectomy. Receptors were obtained from a man between 60 and 75 years old with renal cell carcinoma.

This chain connects TRBV6-1 to TRBJ1-3, with 10 bases aligning to TRBD1. V was clipped by 11 bases and J by 7 bases; unmatched bases: 8. CDR1 is MNHNS and CDR2 is SASEGT in the germline V gene. This CDR3 spans 13 amino acids. Written as DNA, the CDR3 is TGTGCCGGGGCTCAGACAGGGGGCAACACCATATATTTT. Translation: CAGAQTGGNTIYF.

The rearrangement joins TRBV18 to TRBJ1-5; 11 positions agree with TRBD1. V dropped 0 bases and J dropped 0; count of bases not matched to a gene: 16. The V gene's germline CDR1 is KGHSH and CDR2 LQKENI. The CDR3 consists of 22 residues. DNA for the CDR3: TGTGCCAGCTCACCACCCTTGGGACAGGGGGGATGGAATGGAAATAGCAATCAGCCCCAGCATTTT. Its translation is CASSPPLGQGGWNGNSNQPQHF.

The chain has TRBV6-4 and TRBJ2-3, with 7 bases matching TRBD1. The CDR3 has 15 residues. Germline assignment: CDR1 MRHNA and CDR2 SNTAGT. Trimming took 4 bases from V and 1 from J; bases not matched to a gene: 5. CDR3 sequence: CASSVEGARTDTQYF. In nucleotides, the CDR3 is TGTGCCAGCAGTGTTGAGGGGGCCCGCACAGATACGCAGTATTTT.

J is TRBJ1-1 and V is TRBV6-5; D is unresolved. The CDR3 runs 15 residues. From germline, CDR1 is MNHEY and CDR2 SVGAGI. V lost 0 bases to trimming and J lost 0 bases, with 8 bases between them. CDR3 residues: CASSYSYRVNTEAFF. The CDR3 bases are TGTGCCAGCAGTTACTCTTACAGAGTGAACACTGAAGCTTTCTTT.

This clone was observed a single time. V is TRBV6-4 and J is TRBJ2-2, with D perhaps matching TRBD1 or TRBD2 (6 bases each). The V end was cut by 7 bases, the J end by 4 bases, with 16 bases between. CDR3 length: 15 amino acids. Germline V lookup: CDR1 MRHNA, CDR2 SNTAGT. CDR3: CASTSGEGGTGELFF. DNA for the CDR3: TGTGCCAGCACCTCCGGTGAGGGGGGCACCGGGGAGCTGTTTTTT.

The chain uses TRBV14 and TRBJ2-3; 7 bases are a match to TRBD2. The V and J ends lost 5 bases and 11 bases, in that order; junction bases with no gene match: 7. This CDR3 has 12 residues. The germline V gene encodes CDR1 SGHDN and CDR2 FVKESK. The CDR3 is CASSGRGIEQYF. CDR3 DNA: TGTGCCAGCAGCGGGCGGGGGATAGAGCAGTATTTT.

This clone was counted between two and nine times. Written as DNA, the CDR3 is TGTGCCAGCAGCTTAGAGGGCTATACAAATGAGCAGTTCTTC. Translating gives CASSLEGYTNEQFF. The chain combines TRBV11-3 with TRBJ2-1, with unresolved D. The CDR3 covers 14 residues. The ends were cut back, 0 bases at V and 7 bases at J, with 10 bases in the middle. In germline, CDR1 is SGHNT, CDR2 YENEEA.

This chain joins TRBV7-2 and TRBJ2-1; 12 nucleotides align to TRBD2. The CDR3 contains 14 residues. V shed 0 bases and J 13 bases; nucleotides not matched to a gene: 4. Germline assignment: CDR1 SGHTA and CDR2 FQGNSA. CDR3 residues: CASSLAWTSGVQFF. The CDR3 DNA reads TGTGCCAGCAGCTTAGCTTGGACTAGCGGGGTACAGTTCTTC.

This clone was counted a few times. CDR3 protein: CASSLVTDPQETQYF. The CDR3 region has the DNA TGTGCCAGCAGCTTAGTGACGGACCCTCAAGAGACCCAGTACTTC. The V gene is TRBV7-2, the J gene TRBJ2-5; D gene uncertain. Trimming pared 1 base from V and 2 bases from J, leaving 11 bases between. This CDR3 has 15 amino acids. CDR1 and CDR2 (germline): SGHTA, FQGNSA.

V is TRBV13 and J is TRBJ1-3; no reliable D call. V dropped 6 bases and J dropped 0 bases, with 6 bases sitting between them. CDR1 is PRHDT, CDR2 FYEKMQ, per germline (reference sequence). The CDR3 length is 13 residues. This chain's CDR3 is CASSVYSGNTIYF. For the CDR3, the DNA is TGTGCCAGCAGTGTTTACTCTGGAAACACCATATATTTT.

The chain combines TRBV7-2 with TRBJ2-3; D remains unclear. This CDR3 spans 15 amino acids. Germline CDR1 is SGHTA and CDR2 is FQGNSA. V lost 6 bases and J lost 2, with 15 bases in between. The CDR3 reads CASSSVGKLTDTQYF. The CDR3 region has the DNA TGTGCCAGCAGTTCCGTAGGGAAGCTCACAGATACGCAGTATTTT. Complete variable domain (other parts from reference TRBV7-2 and TRBJ2-3): GAGVSQSPSNKVTEKGKDVELRCDPISGHTALYWYRQSLGQGLEFLIYFQGNSAPDKSGLPSDRFSAERTGGSVSTLTIQRTQQEDSAVYLCASSSVGKLTDTQYFGPGTRLTVL.

CDR3 bases: TGTGCCAGCAGCCAATTTAGCGGGAGCGGAACCGGGGAGCTGTTTTTT. Encoded protein: CASSQFSGSGTGELFF. The chain recombines TRBV4-2 with TRBJ2-2, with 9 bases aligning to TRBD2. The germline gives CDR1 LGHNA, CDR2 YNFKEQ. The CDR3 length is 16 residues. The V gene end was trimmed by 2 bases and the J gene end by 5 bases; junction bases not matched to a gene: 6.

The V call is TRBV2, the J call TRBJ1-5, with a possible D match to TRBD1 (6 bases). V was trimmed by 6 bases and J by 0 bases, leaving 12 bases between them. The CDR3 has 15 amino acids. Per the germline V gene, CDR1 is SNHLY and CDR2 is FYNNEI. CDR3 nucleotide sequence: TGTGCCAGCAGCCAGGGGTTAAATAGCAATCAGCCCCAGCATTTT. Encoded protein: CASSQGLNSNQPQHF.

This rearrangement joins TRBV30 to TRBJ1-3, with D unresolved. Per germline, CDR1 GTSNPN and CDR2 SVGIG (reference sequence). Between the trimmed V and J ends, which lost 7 bases and 0 bases, there was a span of 16 bases. The CDR3 spans 15 residues. The CDR3 protein is CAFSQERTSGNTIYF. CDR3 DNA: TGTGCCTTCAGTCAGGAAAGGACCTCTGGAAACACCATATATTTT.

The V gene is TRBV11-3, the J gene TRBJ2-3; a weak D match, TRBD2 (6 bases). The CDR3 contains 15 residues. Per the germline V gene, CDR1 is SGHNT and CDR2 is YENEEA. Trimming stripped 3 bases from V and 0 bases from J, with 10 bases between. The chain's CDR3 is CASSFRGTSTDTQYF. Here the CDR3 DNA reads TGTGCCAGCAGCTTCCGGGGGACCAGCACAGATACGCAGTATTTT. Full variable domain (rest looked up from reference TRBV11-3 and TRBJ2-3): EAGVVQSPRYKIIEKKQPVAFWCNPISGHNTLYWYLQNLGQGPELLIRYENEEAVDDSQLPKDRFSAERLKGVDSTLKIQPAELGDSAVYLCASSFRGTSTDTQYFGPGTRLTVL.

About this clone: Relative to the germline gene, one junction end is altered; a read error may explain this. This chain links TRBV18 with TRBJ1-2, with D tentatively TRBD1 (5 bases). The CDR3 contains 15 residues. Germline-derived CDR1 and CDR2 are KGHSH and LQKENI. CDR3 in DNA: TGTGCCAGCTCACCACCGAACCGGGACGGGCATTTACCGGCCTTC. Translation: CASSPPNRDGHLPAF.

This chain links TRBV30 with TRBJ1-1; tentative D call: TRBD1 (6 bases). V lost 2 bases, J lost 3 bases, and 16 bases lay in between. The germline CDR1 and CDR2 sequences are GTSNPN and SVGIG (reference sequence). This CDR3 region has 15 residues. The CDR3 nucleotides read TGTGCCTGGAGTAGGGGGAAGAGAGGCGACACTGAAGCTTTCTTT. Protein sequence: CAWSRGKRGDTEAFF.

The chain couples TRBV25-1 to TRBJ2-4, with 9 bases lining up with TRBD2. Per the germline V gene, CDR1 is MGHDK and CDR2 is SYGVNS. The CDR3 loop spans 14 amino acids. V shed 3 bases, J shed 9 bases, and the junction held 6 bases outside the gene matches. CDR3 region: CASSDGSGSIIQYF. The CDR3 nucleotides are TGTGCCAGCAGTGACGGTAGCGGGAGTATCATTCAGTACTTC. Looking up the rest from reference TRBV25-1 and TRBJ2-4 gives the full variable domain: EADIYQTPRYLVIGTGKKITLECSQTMGHDKMYWYQQDPGMELHLIHYSYGVNSTEKGDLSSESTVSRIRTEHFPLTLESARPSHTSQYLCASSDGSGSIIQYFGAGTRLSVL.

CDR3 residues: CASRSRTAENTEAFF. The CDR3 DNA sequence: TGTGCCAGCAGGTCTCGGACTGCGGAGAACACTGAAGCTTTCTTT. The chain is built from TRBV28 and TRBJ1-1; unclear D gene. V was shortened by 6 bases and J by 1 base, with 15 bases between the two germline ends. The CDR3 extends over 15 amino acids. CDR1 is MDHEN, CDR2 SYDVKM, per germline. The full variable domain, completed using reference TRBV28 and TRBJ1-1, is DVKVTQSSRYLVKRTGEKVFLECVQDMDHENMFWYRQDPGLGLRLIYFSYDVKMKEKGDIPEGYSVSREKKERFSLILESASTNQTSMYLCASRSRTAENTEAFFGQGTRLTVV.

The chain employs TRBV7-3 and TRBJ2-3, with 10 bases fitting TRBD2. With 5 bases clipped from V and 0 bases from J, the junction kept 5 bases outside the gene matches. CDR1 is SGHTA, CDR2 FQGTGA, per germline. The CDR3 is 16 amino acids. The CDR3 loop is CASSVVLAGSTDTQYF. CDR3 bases: TGTGCCAGCAGCGTCGTACTAGCGGGGAGCACAGATACGCAGTATTTT.

The chain is built from TRBV15 and TRBJ2-3; no firm D call. Trimming removed 4 bases at V and 1 base at J, with 6 bases between. From germline, CDR1 is LNHNV and CDR2 YYDKDF (reference sequence). CDR3 size: 13 residues. CDR3 amino acids: CATSNGGTDTQYF. The CDR3 DNA is TGTGCCACCAGCAACGGAGGCACAGATACGCAGTATTTT.

The chain combines TRBV19 with TRBJ1-5; TRBD1 aligns across 10 bases. This CDR3 spans 16 amino acids. The V and J ends lost 4 bases and 7 bases, in that order; junction bases with no gene match: 10. Germline V gives CDR1 LNHDA, CDR2 SQIVND (reference sequence). The chain's CDR3 is CASSRIGQGVGQPQHF. The CDR3 bases are TGTGCCAGTAGTAGAATCGGACAGGGGGTAGGGCAGCCCCAGCATTTT.

This clone was picked up one time. The genes are TRBV14 and TRBJ2-1, with TRBD2 identical over 13 bases. The CDR3 is 16 amino acids. The germline V gene has CDR1 SGHDN and CDR2 FVKESK. The V segment lost 5 bases and the J segment 4 bases; nucleotides outside the gene matches: 5. CDR3 residues: CASSGRTSGGYNEQFF. The DNA of the CDR3 is TGTGCCAGCAGCGGTCGGACTAGCGGGGGATACAATGAGCAGTTCTTC.

This clone was found a few times. The chain is built from TRBV6-5 and TRBJ2-7; no clear D gene. V gave up 0 bases and J gave up 4 bases, with 7 bases separating them. Germline V gives CDR1 MNHEY, CDR2 SVGAGI. The CDR3 consists of 13 residues. CDR3 coding DNA: TGTGCCAGCAGTTACTCGAGAGGTTACGAGCAGTACTTC. Its translation: CASSYSRGYEQYF.

V gene TRBV6-5 combines with J gene TRBJ2-4; TRBD1 is a possible D gene (6 bases). Germline V gene data show CDR1 as MNHEY and CDR2 as SVGAGI. Trimming took 0 bases from V and 14 from J, leaving 14 bases between them. The CDR3 loop spans 13 amino acids. The CDR3 is CASSYSQGPPEYF. CDR3 DNA sequence: TGTGCCAGCAGTTACTCCCAGGGGCCCCCCGAGTACTTC.

The chain carries TRBV5-1 and TRBJ2-3, with TRBD2 identical over 13 bases. CDR1 SGHRS and CDR2 YFSETQ come from the germline V gene. V shed 3 bases, J shed 9 bases, and the junction held 7 bases outside the gene matches. The CDR3 contains 15 residues. The CDR3 nucleotides read TGCGCCAGCAGCTCGGAACCGGGACTAGCGGGAACGCAGTATTTT. Amino acid sequence: CASSSEPGLAGTQYF.

The rearrangement links TRBV6-5 to TRBJ1-3; 8 bases map to TRBD1. The trim removed 4 bases at V and 4 bases at J, leaving 9 bases unmatched. The CDR3 spans 16 residues. Germline values: CDR1 MNHEY, CDR2 SVGAGI. This CDR3 is CASSSGQGARGNTIYF. The CDR3 DNA is TGTGCCAGCAGTTCTGGGCAGGGGGCGCGAGGAAACACCATATATTTT.

The chain has TRBV19 and TRBJ2-1, with 11 nucleotides matching TRBD2. The germline gives CDR1 LNHDA, CDR2 SQIVND (reference sequence). Trimming took 5 bases from V and 5 from J; bases not matched to a gene: 5. The CDR3 is 15 residues long. The CDR3, as DNA: TGTGCCAGTAGTTTACTAGCGGGAGTCGACAATGAGCAGTTCTTC. This sequence encodes CASSLLAGVDNEQFF.